Included here is one TCR beta chain sequence, with context. What this receptor recognizes is not known. There are no base qualities to consult, and no much larger clone falls within one base. This sample is part of a study of radiotherapy plus CTLA-4 blockade in lung cancer (dated by TCRdb to the late 2010s). Background on the whole study: Among the enrolled patients, around 19% had an objective response, and 31% reached disease control. Broad study findings and their caveats: The strongest predictors of response, as reported, were early dynamic changes in blood T cell clones along with a rise in serum interferon-beta after radiation. TCR clones derived from tumors expanded in peripheral blood after treatment with radiotherapy and ipilimumab.

Library construction relied on the immunoSEQ multiplex PCR assay. This immuneACCESS table, as held by TCRdb, lists in-frame sequences with V and J called but not all clones. Of the missing ones, under half trace to an unresolved V gene in checked studies; the others have no known cause. In this sample the table shows 65,000 to 70,000 clones, 79% of which occur a single time. In total, the top ten clones hold over 7.5% of the sample. The study evaluated CTLA-4 blockade (ipilimumab) given together with focal radiation therapy in patients who had chemo-refractory metastatic non-small-cell lung cancer. The CDR3 covers 15 residues, taking in both the cysteine and the phenylalanine. Only CDR3 DNA is held: 45 bases, read in frame from base 1. Sequences MNHNS (CDR1) and SASEGT (CDR2) are obtained from the germline V gene. The junction carries 14 bases between V and J, which are trimmed by 6 bases and 3 bases respectively.

The chain employs TRBV6-1 and TRBJ2-2; tentative D gene TRBD2, with 6 bases matching. This receptor was taken from a human donor with non-small cell lung cancer who had a complete response to radiotherapy plus ipilimumab. The sequences come from peripheral blood, collected from a patient treated with radiotherapy plus ipilimumab. For the CDR3, the sequence is CASRRDFDYTGELFF. The nucleotide sequence is TGTGCCAGCAGACGGGACTTCGACTACACCGGGGAGCTGTTTTTT.